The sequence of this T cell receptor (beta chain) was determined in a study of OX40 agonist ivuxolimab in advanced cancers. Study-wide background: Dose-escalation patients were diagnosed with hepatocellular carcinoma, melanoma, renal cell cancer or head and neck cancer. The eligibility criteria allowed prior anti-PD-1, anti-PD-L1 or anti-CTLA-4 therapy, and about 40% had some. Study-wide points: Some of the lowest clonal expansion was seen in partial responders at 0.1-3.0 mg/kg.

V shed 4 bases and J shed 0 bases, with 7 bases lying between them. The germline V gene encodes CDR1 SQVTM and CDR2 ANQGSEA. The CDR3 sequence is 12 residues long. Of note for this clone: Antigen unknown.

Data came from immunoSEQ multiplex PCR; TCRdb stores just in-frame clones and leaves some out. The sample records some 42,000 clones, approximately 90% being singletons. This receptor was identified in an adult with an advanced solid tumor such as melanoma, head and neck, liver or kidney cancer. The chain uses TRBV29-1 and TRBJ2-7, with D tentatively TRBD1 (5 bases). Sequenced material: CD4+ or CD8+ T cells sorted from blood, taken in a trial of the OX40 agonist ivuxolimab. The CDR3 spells CSVGGNSYEQYF. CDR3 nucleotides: TGCAGCGTTGGGGGCAACTCCTACGAGCAGTACTTC.